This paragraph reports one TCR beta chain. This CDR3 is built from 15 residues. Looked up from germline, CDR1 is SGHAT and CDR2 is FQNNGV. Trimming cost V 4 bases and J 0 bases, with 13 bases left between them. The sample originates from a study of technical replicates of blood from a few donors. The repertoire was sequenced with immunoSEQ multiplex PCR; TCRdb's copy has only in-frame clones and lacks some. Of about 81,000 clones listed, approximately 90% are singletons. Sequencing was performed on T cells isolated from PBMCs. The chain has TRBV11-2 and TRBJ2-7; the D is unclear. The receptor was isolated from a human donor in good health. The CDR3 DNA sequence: TGTGCCAGCAGCTCAACCAGAACAAACTCCTACGAGCAGTACTTC. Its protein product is CASSSTRTNSYEQYF. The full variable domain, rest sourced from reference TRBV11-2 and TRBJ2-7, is EAGVAQSPRYKIIEKRQSVAFWCNPISGHATLYWYQQILGQGPKLLIQFQNNGVVDDSQLPKDRFSAERLKGVDSTLKIQPAKLEDSAVYLCASSSTRTNSYEQYFGPGTRLTVT.